The rows below give T cell receptor beta chains drawn from one sample of a study of beta chain features in type 1 diabetes. Clones were read by immunoSEQ multiplex PCR, and TCRdb kept only the in-frame ones, dropping some. The sample records roughly 140,000 clones, about 9.4% being singletons. Material for sequencing was central memory CD4+ T cells from blood. The origin of the receptors is a man in his thirties or forties with type 1 diabetes. Both conserved end residues are part of each CDR3. Each record gives: V gene, clone size, D gene, J gene, CDR3 protein, CDR3 DNA. The D gene is left open where the match is weak. Size values are once, few and many counts, or a class for expanded clones, and some rows have none.

v_call: TRBV7-3; clone_size: few; d_call: -; j_call: TRBJ2-1; cdr3_aa: CASSLYGGADEQFF; cdr3_nt: TGTGCCAGCAGCTTATATGGGGGGGCCGATGAGCAGTTCTTC
v_call: TRBV4-3; clone_size: -; d_call: TRBD2; j_call: TRBJ2-3; cdr3_aa: CASSQDPSGRSNTDTQYF; cdr3_nt: TGCGCCAGCAGCCAAGATCCTAGCGGGAGATCAAACACAGATACGCAGTATTTT
v_call: TRBV10-3; clone_size: few; d_call: -; j_call: TRBJ2-3; cdr3_aa: CAITQIGTPDTQYF; cdr3_nt: TGTGCCATCACTCAGATCGGGACTCCGGATACGCAGTATTTT
v_call: TRBV5-1; clone_size: -; d_call: TRBD1; j_call: TRBJ1-1; cdr3_aa: CASSLVGGTGGLTNTEAFF; cdr3_nt: TGCGCCAGCAGCTTGGTGGGAGGGACAGGGGGCTTAACGAACACTGAAGCTTTCTTT
v_call: TRBV19; clone_size: -; d_call: TRBD2; j_call: TRBJ2-4; cdr3_aa: CASSKLAGQNIQYF; cdr3_nt: TGTGCCAGTAGTAAGCTAGCGGGACAGAACATTCAGTACTTC
v_call: TRBV4-2; clone_size: -; d_call: TRBD2; j_call: TRBJ2-2; cdr3_aa: CASSQEGGRAGELFF; cdr3_nt: TGTGCCAGCAGCCAAGAGGGAGGGAGGGCCGGGGAGCTGTTTTTT
v_call: TRBV7-9; clone_size: -; d_call: TRBD1; j_call: TRBJ1-2; cdr3_aa: CASSSAGGTGYTF; cdr3_nt: TGTGCCAGCAGTTCCGCAGGGGGCACTGGCTACACCTTC
v_call: TRBV30; clone_size: -; d_call: TRBD1; j_call: TRBJ2-4; cdr3_aa: CAWMGDSKNIQYF; cdr3_nt: TGTGCCTGGATGGGGGACAGTAAAAACATTCAGTACTTC
v_call: TRBV13; clone_size: -; d_call: -; j_call: TRBJ2-1; cdr3_aa: CASSPLSGPTSEQFF; cdr3_nt: TGTGCCAGCAGCCCCCTTAGCGGACCGACTAGTGAGCAGTTCTTC
v_call: TRBV5-1; clone_size: few; d_call: -; j_call: TRBJ2-3; cdr3_aa: CASSLAGTDTQYF; cdr3_nt: TGCGCCAGCAGCTTGGCGGGCACAGATACGCAGTATTTT
v_call: TRBV5-1; clone_size: -; d_call: -; j_call: TRBJ2-2; cdr3_aa: CASSFGGTGELFF; cdr3_nt: TGCGCCAGCAGCTTCGGGGGCACCGGGGAGCTGTTTTTT
v_call: TRBV4-2; clone_size: few; d_call: TRBD1; j_call: TRBJ1-1; cdr3_aa: CASSQVQGDTEAFF; cdr3_nt: TGTGCCAGCAGCCAAGTCCAGGGGGACACTGAAGCTTTCTTT
v_call: TRBV7-2; clone_size: few; d_call: -; j_call: TRBJ2-5; cdr3_aa: CASSSSLNEETQYF; cdr3_nt: TGTGCCAGCAGCTCCAGTCTCAACGAAGAGACCCAGTACTTC
v_call: TRBV27; clone_size: once; d_call: TRBD2; j_call: TRBJ2-2; cdr3_aa: CASRTGRSTGELFF; cdr3_nt: TGTGCCAGCAGAACCGGGAGGAGCACCGGGGAGCTGTTTTTT
v_call: TRBV7-9; clone_size: -; d_call: -; j_call: TRBJ2-5; cdr3_aa: CASSLNRVGQETQYF; cdr3_nt: TGTGCCAGCAGCTTAAACAGGGTAGGCCAGGAGACCCAGTACTTC
v_call: TRBV7-9; clone_size: few; d_call: -; j_call: TRBJ2-3; cdr3_aa: CASSFQFLAVGTQYF; cdr3_nt: TGTGCCAGCAGCTTTCAATTTTTAGCGGTGGGTACGCAGTATTTT
v_call: TRBV5-1; clone_size: -; d_call: TRBD1; j_call: TRBJ2-5; cdr3_aa: CASSYSGTGEETQYF; cdr3_nt: TGCGCCAGCAGCTATTCCGGGACAGGGGAAGAGACCCAGTACTTC
v_call: TRBV14; clone_size: many; d_call: -; j_call: TRBJ2-7; cdr3_aa: CASTPRADAYEQYF; cdr3_nt: TGTGCCAGCACCCCCAGAGCGGACGCCTACGAGCAGTACTTC
v_call: TRBV5-1; clone_size: few; d_call: -; j_call: TRBJ2-1; cdr3_aa: CASSLDPSSDEQFF; cdr3_nt: TGCGCCAGCAGCTTGGATCCTAGCTCCGATGAGCAGTTCTTC
v_call: TRBV5-5; clone_size: -; d_call: -; j_call: TRBJ2-1; cdr3_aa: CASSFVGSSYNEQFF; cdr3_nt: TGTGCCAGCAGCTTTGTAGGGAGCTCCTACAATGAGCAGTTCTTC
v_call: TRBV9; clone_size: few; d_call: TRBD2; j_call: TRBJ2-1; cdr3_aa: CASSPGLAGVYNEQFF; cdr3_nt: TGTGCCAGCAGCCCGGGACTAGCGGGAGTCTACAATGAGCAGTTCTTC
v_call: TRBV11-2; clone_size: few; d_call: -; j_call: TRBJ2-1; cdr3_aa: CASSLDQSGHEQFF; cdr3_nt: TGTGCCAGCAGCTTAGATCAAAGTGGGCATGAGCAGTTCTTC
v_call: TRBV7-2; clone_size: -; d_call: -; j_call: TRBJ2-3; cdr3_aa: CASSLGWLPDTQYF; cdr3_nt: TGTGCCAGCAGCCTAGGATGGCTTCCAGATACGCAGTATTTT
v_call: TRBV7-2; clone_size: few; d_call: TRBD1; j_call: TRBJ2-7; cdr3_aa: CASSLVSGTGLEQYF; cdr3_nt: TGTGCCAGCAGCTTAGTTTCCGGGACAGGCCTGGAGCAGTACTTC
v_call: TRBV7-9; clone_size: -; d_call: -; j_call: TRBJ2-5; cdr3_aa: CASSLPPGRDQETQYF; cdr3_nt: TGTGCCAGCAGCCTACCGCCGGGCAGGGACCAAGAGACCCAGTACTTC
v_call: TRBV5-4; clone_size: -; d_call: TRBD2; j_call: TRBJ2-1; cdr3_aa: CASSPRLAGGRVNEQFF; cdr3_nt: TGTGCCAGCAGCCCTAGACTAGCGGGAGGGCGTGTGAATGAGCAGTTCTTC
v_call: TRBV27; clone_size: -; d_call: TRBD1; j_call: TRBJ2-7; cdr3_aa: CASSAKYRGTYEQYF; cdr3_nt: TGTGCCAGCAGTGCCAAGTACAGGGGAACCTACGAGCAGTACTTC
v_call: TRBV14; clone_size: few; d_call: TRBD2; j_call: TRBJ2-1; cdr3_aa: CASSQGRTSEQFF; cdr3_nt: TGTGCCAGCAGCCAAGGAAGGACTAGCGAGCAGTTCTTC
v_call: TRBV18; clone_size: few; d_call: -; j_call: TRBJ2-3; cdr3_aa: CASSPIGRGGDTQYF; cdr3_nt: TGTGCCAGCTCACCAATTGGAAGAGGAGGAGATACGCAGTATTTT
v_call: TRBV7-9; clone_size: few; d_call: -; j_call: TRBJ1-1; cdr3_aa: CASSQTGDTEAFF; cdr3_nt: TGTGCCAGCAGCCAGACTGGCGACACTGAAGCTTTCTTT
v_call: TRBV6-5; clone_size: -; d_call: -; j_call: TRBJ2-2; cdr3_aa: CASSMQGGTGELFF; cdr3_nt: TGTGCCAGCAGTATGCAGGGGGGCACCGGGGAGCTGTTTTTT
v_call: TRBV4-2; clone_size: few; d_call: -; j_call: TRBJ1-2; cdr3_aa: CASREYDSRSYGYTF; cdr3_nt: TGTGCCAGCAGGGAATATGACAGTCGGTCCTATGGCTACACCTTC